The clone carrying this T cell receptor (beta chain) was observed a handful of times. Its specificity is not known. These data belong to a study of blood T cells in healthy people across ages. Points from the study as a whole: Donor CMV infection status was unknown, possibly confounding age-related changes in expanded clonotypes.

Trimming left V 3 bases short and J 7 bases short, with 13 bases between. This CDR3 contains 14 residues. The study isolated at least 6.5 million PBMCs from each sample. It was with a sample-barcoded 5' primer and a J-beta primer mix that a second PCR of roughly 7 to 12 cycles was run. Each TCR beta cDNA got a 12-nucleotide random molecular identifier. TCRdb re-derived calls from the 5' RACE reads in MiXCR, one entry per CDR3 protein. The sample shows around 400,000 distinct CDR3 sequences, roughly half of them seen only once. The J gene is TRBJ2-1, the V gene TRBV12-3 or TRBV12-4; possibly TRBD2 for D (5 bases). The sample consisted of blood. The sequence derives from a man aged 60 to 75 in good health. Here the CDR3 reads CASSFGLAGNEQFF. As DNA, the CDR3 is TGTGCCAGCAGTTTTGGGCTAGCCGGGAATGAGCAGTTCTTC.